Listed here are 13 T cell receptor beta chains from one sample, sequenced in a study of blood T cell repertoires in COVID-19. Some clones are missing from TCRdb's copy, which holds only in-frame ones; the method was immunoSEQ multiplex PCR. The sample lists approximately 200,000 clones, about 80% occurring once. Sample: peripheral blood. The receptors derive from a human donor with acute or convalescent COVID-19. The donor label of this sample is uncertain.

V gene TRBV19 combines with J gene TRBJ1-1; D gene unclear. CDR1 is LNHDA, CDR2 SQIVND, per germline (reference sequence). The ends were cut back, 5 bases at V and 11 bases at J, with 15 bases in the middle. This CDR3 comprises 12 residues. The CDR3 is CASSPDVAGAFF. The CDR3 DNA reads TGTGCCAGTAGTCCGGACGTTGCGGGCGCTTTCTTT.

In this sample, this clone turned up once. The V call is TRBV18, the J call TRBJ2-5; perhaps TRBD2 as D (6 bases). The CDR3 sequence is 13 residues long. V was clipped by 2 bases and J by 7 bases, with 11 bases between them. Germline CDR1 KGHSH, CDR2 LQKENI. The CDR3 region is CASSPIASATQYF. The CDR3 region has the DNA TGTGCCAGCTCACCAATAGCTAGCGCGACCCAGTACTTC. Combining the CDR3 with reference TRBV18 and TRBJ2-5 gives the whole variable domain NAGVMQNPRHLVRRRGQEARLRCSPMKGHSHVYWYRQLPEEGLKFMVYLQKENIIDESGMPKERFSAEFPKEGPSILRIQQVVRGDSAAYFCASSPIASATQYFGPGTRLLVL.

The chain combines TRBV5-1 with TRBJ2-5, with 11 positions matching TRBD2. This CDR3 spans 16 amino acids. Trimming removed 4 bases from V and 5 bases from J; junction bases left unmatched: 10. Germline V gene data show CDR1 as SGHRS and CDR2 as YFSETQ. CDR3 residues: CASSPPSGGSRETQYF. CDR3 in DNA: TGCGCCAGCAGCCCGCCTAGCGGGGGGTCCCGGGAGACCCAGTACTTC.

The rearrangement uses TRBV29-1 and TRBJ1-1; D is perhaps TRBD1 (5 bases). Per germline, CDR1 SQVTM and CDR2 ANQGSEA. V was trimmed by 7 bases and J by 2 bases, leaving 14 bases between them. This CDR3 has 13 amino acids. For the CDR3, the DNA is TGCAGCGCTGTGACAGCCTATAACACTGAAGCTTTCTTT. It is translated as CSAVTAYNTEAFF.

In DNA form, the CDR3 reads TGCGCCAGCATACGGTATAGAGGACAGGGGGATCCGGGAGGGAGCACAGATACGCAGTATTTT. This translates into CASIRYRGQGDPGGSTDTQYF. The J gene is TRBJ2-3, the V gene TRBV23-1; the match to TRBD1 covers 10 bases. TRBV23-1 is treated as an ORF (open reading frame) with a function not yet certain. V gave up 7 bases and J gave up 0 bases; unmatched junction bases: 22. The CDR3 consists of 21 residues.

The chain is built from TRBV6-5 and TRBJ2-1; 12 bases map to TRBD2. Germline lookup yields CDR1 MNHEY and CDR2 SVGAGI. This CDR3 contains 14 residues. Trimming took 8 bases from V and 6 from J; bases not matched to a gene: 5. The DNA of the CDR3 is TGTGCCAGCCGACTAGCGGGAGTTGGCAATGAGCAGTTCTTC. It yields the protein CASRLAGVGNEQFF.

The J gene is TRBJ2-5, the V gene TRBV11-2; possible D gene TRBD1, 6 bases. The germline CDR1 and CDR2 sequences are SGHAT and FQNNGV. V was pared by 2 bases and J by 14 bases, with 12 bases between. The CDR3 has 11 amino acids. The CDR3: CASSLLGASYF. CDR3 bases: TGTGCCAGCAGCTTACTGGGGGCCTCATACTTC.

The chain carries TRBV2 and TRBJ1-3; no firm D call. The CDR3 has 16 residues. The V gene's germline CDR1 is SNHLY and CDR2 FYNNEI. V was cut by 6 bases and J by 0 bases, with 15 bases left in between. The CDR3 DNA is TGTGCCAGCAGCGCCACAGTCTCCTACTCTGGAAACACCATATATTTT. Residues: CASSATVSYSGNTIYF.

This clone has more than one count but fewer than ten. The J gene is TRBJ2-5, the V gene TRBV9; tentative D call: TRBD2 (5 bases). Germline V gene lookup returns CDR1 SGDLS and CDR2 YYNGEE. The CDR3 runs 17 residues. Trimming took 0 bases from V and 2 from J, leaving 17 bases between them. Written as DNA, the CDR3 is TGTGCCAGCAGCGTAGGAGGGTCGGGATCGGGGCAAGAGACCCAGTACTTC. Translated, it gives CASSVGGSGSGQETQYF. The entire variable domain, with the rest obtained from reference TRBV9 and TRBJ2-5, is as follows: DSGVTQTPKHLITATGQRVTLRCSPRSGDLSVYWYQQSLDQGLQFLIQYYNGEERAKGNILERFSAQQFPDLHSELNLSSLELGDSALYFCASSVGGSGSGQETQYFGPGTRLLVL.

V and J are TRBV19 and TRBJ2-1; possibly TRBD2 for D (5 bases). V was clipped by 3 bases and J by 10 bases, with 13 bases between them. The CDR3 sequence is 13 residues long. Germline lookup yields CDR1 LNHDA and CDR2 SQIVND (reference sequence). CDR3 sequence (DNA): TGTGCCAGTAGTATGCCTAGCAGACACGAGCAGTTCTTC. The encoded protein is CASSMPSRHEQFF.

V usage is TRBV2 and J usage is TRBJ2-6; D gene uncertain. V shed 2 bases and J shed 0 bases, with 8 bases lying between them. The CDR3 totals 16 residues. Looked up from germline, CDR1 is SNHLY and CDR2 is FYNNEI. The CDR3 here is CASSEKRSSGANVLTF. Written as DNA, the CDR3 is TGTGCCAGCAGTGAAAAAAGGAGCTCTGGGGCCAACGTCCTGACTTTC.

This rearrangement joins TRBV10-3 to TRBJ1-6, with TRBD1 identical over 10 bases. Trimming at V came to 10 bases and at J to 10 bases, leaving 10 bases not matched to a gene. Germline V gene sequence: CDR1 ENHRY, CDR2 SYGVKD. This CDR3 contains 14 residues. This CDR3 reads CATRDRGLRSPLHF. DNA of the CDR3: TGTGCCACGCGGGACAGGGGCCTTAGGTCACCCCTCCACTTT.

The gene calls are TRBV2 and TRBJ1-4; TRBD1 aligns across 10 bases. The CDR3 is made up of 14 amino acids. J gave up 6 bases and V 7 bases, and 5 bases lay outside the gene matches. The germline gives CDR1 SNHLY, CDR2 FYNNEI. CDR3 region: CASNRDRGDEKLFF. CDR3 bases: TGTGCCAGCAATCGGGACAGGGGAGATGAAAAACTGTTTTTT.